The 29 T cell receptor beta chains given below trace back to one sample, sequenced in a study of cytomegalovirus exposure and HLA in healthy donors. The PCR used 60 Vbeta and 13 Jbeta primers. Only in-frame clones appear in the TCRdb table, and some are missing; sequencing was by immunoSEQ multiplex PCR. The sample yields about 200,000 clones, about four fifths seen once. The sequenced material came from PBMCs. Receptors were obtained from a woman under 30 in good health and CMV-seronegative.

The chain joins TRBV12-5 to TRBJ1-1; D not resolved. This CDR3 contains 19 residues. Trimming removed 0 bases at V and 0 bases at J, with 20 bases between. CDR1 is LGHNT, CDR2 FRNRAP, per germline. The CDR3 loop is CASGLVLGRFVEVNTEAFF. CDR3 in DNA: TGTGCTAGTGGTTTGGTATTGGGCAGGTTCGTGGAAGTGAACACTGAAGCTTTCTTT.

The chain employs TRBV28 and TRBJ2-2; TRBD1 is a possible D gene (6 bases). CDR3 size: 14 residues. Trimming took 6 bases from V and 1 from J, leaving 9 bases between them. Germline CDR1 reads MDHEN; CDR2 reads SYDVKM. The CDR3 region is CASSSQGNTGELFF. CDR3 coding DNA: TGTGCCAGCAGCTCACAGGGGAACACCGGGGAGCTGTTTTTT.

In DNA, the CDR3 is TGTGCCTGGAGTCTTGCCATCGGGAACGGCTACACCTTC. Translated: CAWSLAIGNGYTF. This chain joins TRBV30 and TRBJ1-2, with D unclear. From germline, CDR1 is GTSNPN and CDR2 SVGIG (reference sequence). The CDR3 has 13 amino acids. Trimming stripped 2 bases from V and 8 bases from J, with 15 bases between.

The chain couples TRBV28 to TRBJ1-3; TRBD1 might be the D (6 bases). Trimming pared 6 bases from V and 2 bases from J, leaving 14 bases between. This CDR3 region has 15 residues. Germline V gene lookup returns CDR1 MDHEN and CDR2 SYDVKM. CDR3 sequence reads: CASSHTGTPGNTIYF. The CDR3 bases are TGTGCCAGCAGCCACACAGGGACCCCTGGAAACACCATATATTTT.

The V gene is TRBV30, the J gene TRBJ2-3; 7 bases align to TRBD1. Germline CDR1 and CDR2: GTSNPN and SVGIG (reference sequence). Unmatched junction bases numbered 4, after V lost 2 bases and J lost 5 bases. This CDR3 region has 13 residues. DNA for the CDR3: TGTGCCTGGAGTACCGGGACAGAAGATACGCAGTATTTT. Amino acids: CAWSTGTEDTQYF.

This clone was found a few times. The chain is built from TRBV14 and TRBJ1-1; D is unclear. In germline, CDR1 is SGHDN, CDR2 FVKESK. V shed 0 bases and J shed 3 bases, with 5 bases lying between them. The CDR3 runs 13 residues. The chain's CDR3 is CASSQDLYTEAFF. The DNA of the CDR3 is TGTGCCAGCAGCCAAGACCTTTACACTGAAGCTTTCTTT.

The chain has TRBV18 and TRBJ1-4; perhaps TRBD1 as D (6 bases). Germline CDR1 reads KGHSH; CDR2 reads LQKENI. Between the trimmed V and J ends, which lost 2 bases and 8 bases, there was a span of 15 bases. The CDR3 is 15 amino acids. CDR3: CASSPFTGRGEKLFF. CDR3 nucleotides: TGTGCCAGCTCACCATTCACAGGGCGAGGCGAAAAACTGTTTTTT. Complete variable domain (other parts from reference TRBV18 and TRBJ1-4): NAGVMQNPRHLVRRRGQEARLRCSPMKGHSHVYWYRQLPEEGLKFMVYLQKENIIDESGMPKERFSAEFPKEGPSILRIQQVVRGDSAAYFCASSPFTGRGEKLFFGSGTQLSVL.

Written as DNA, the CDR3 is TGTGCCACCAGAGAAACAGGGACAGGGGCCAACGTCCTGACTTTC. As protein: CATRETGTGANVLTF. The J gene is TRBJ2-6, the V gene TRBV15, with D maybe TRBD1 (6 bases). V lost 6 bases, J lost 4 bases, and 13 bases lay in between. The germline V gene encodes CDR1 LNHNV and CDR2 YYDKDF (reference sequence). The CDR3 extends over 15 amino acids.

The V and J genes are TRBV7-2 and TRBJ2-2; 10 bases are shared with TRBD2. CDR3 length: 15 amino acids. V was pared by 6 bases and J by 0 bases, with 1 base of the junction left unmatched. Germline V gives CDR1 SGHTA, CDR2 FQGNSA. The CDR3 bases are TGTGCCAGCAGGCTAGCGGGAGCGAACACCGGGGAGCTGTTTTTT. This translates into CASRLAGANTGELFF.

The V gene is TRBV5-4, the J gene TRBJ1-1; TRBD1 agrees at 8 bases. V was pared by 4 bases and J by 0 bases, with 8 bases of the junction left unmatched. The CDR3 has 16 residues. Germline CDR1 is SGHNT and CDR2 is YYREEE (reference sequence). The CDR3 sequence: CASSPNRQGMNTEAFF. CDR3 coding DNA: TGTGCCAGCAGCCCGAACAGACAGGGGATGAACACTGAAGCTTTCTTT. The variable domain in full, completed from reference TRBV5-4 and TRBJ1-1, reads ETGVTQSPTHLIKTRGQQVTLRCSSQSGHNTVSWYQQALGQGPQFIFQYYREEENGRGNFPPRFSGLQFPNYSSELNVNALELDDSALYLCASSPNRQGMNTEAFFGQGTRLTVV.

This clone has just a few counts. J is TRBJ2-5 and V is TRBV7-9, with 8 nucleotides matching TRBD2. Germline CDR1 is SEHNR and CDR2 is FQNEAQ (reference sequence). J was trimmed by 0 bases and V by 5 bases; bases with no gene match: 8. This CDR3 comprises 16 residues. CDR3 amino acids: CASSPSGQSYQETQYF. CDR3 in DNA: TGTGCCAGCAGCCCTAGCGGGCAATCATACCAAGAGACCCAGTACTTC.

The genes are TRBV10-2 and TRBJ2-1; TRBD2 matches at 8 bases. J lost 3 bases, V lost 6 bases, and 7 bases had no gene match. The CDR3 has 15 residues. Germline V gene data show CDR1 as WSHSY and CDR2 as SAAADI. CDR3 region: CASSDRLAGYNEQFF. The CDR3 DNA follows: TGCGCCAGCAGCGATAGGCTAGCGGGCTACAATGAGCAGTTCTTC.

The chain links TRBV7-2 to TRBJ2-7; a weak D match, TRBD1 (5 bases). CDR3 length: 13 amino acids. Germline lookup yields CDR1 SGHTA and CDR2 FQGNSA. Trimming took 7 bases from V and 6 from J, leaving 16 bases between them. In DNA, the CDR3 is TGTGCCAGCAACTCAGGGCAGGCGTTCGAGCAGTACTTC. Translation gives CASNSGQAFEQYF.

This clone showed up just a few times. The chain links TRBV7-9 to TRBJ1-1; no reliable D call. Germline-derived CDR1 and CDR2 are SEHNR and FQNEAQ (reference sequence). This CDR3 spans 14 amino acids. V was trimmed by 4 bases and J by 0 bases, leaving 9 bases between them. CDR3 residues: CASSSPVVNTEAFF. The CDR3 coding sequence is TGTGCCAGCAGCTCTCCGGTGGTGAACACTGAAGCTTTCTTT.

The rearrangement uses TRBV10-3 and TRBJ1-1; 10 nucleotides agree with TRBD1. The ends lost 4 bases at V and 7 bases at J; junction bases unmatched: 3. CDR3 size: 13 residues. Germline lookup yields CDR1 ENHRY and CDR2 SYGVKD. CDR3 sequence reads: CAISGTGGDEAFF. In nucleotides, the CDR3 is TGTGCCATCAGTGGGACAGGGGGGGATGAAGCTTTCTTT.

The CDR3 protein is CASSIMGQGTVGYGYTF. CDR3 in DNA: TGTGCCAGTAGTATAATGGGACAGGGGACGGTGGGCTATGGCTACACCTTC. V gene TRBV19 combines with J gene TRBJ1-2; TRBD1 agrees at 10 bases. The CDR3 is 17 residues long. Trimming at V came to 2 bases and at J to 4 bases, leaving 10 bases not matched to a gene. Germline CDR1 and CDR2: LNHDA and SQIVND (reference sequence).

The V and J genes are TRBV19 and TRBJ2-3; 7 bases fit TRBD1. J gave up 7 bases and V 5 bases, and 3 bases lay outside the gene matches. Germline CDR1 reads LNHDA; CDR2 reads SQIVND (reference sequence). The CDR3 spans 12 residues. The CDR3 reads CASSRDSNTQYF. CDR3 nucleotides: TGTGCCAGTAGTCGGGACAGTAATACGCAGTATTTT. Variable domain in full (rest from reference TRBV19 and TRBJ2-3): DGGITQSPKYLFRKEGQNVTLSCEQNLNHDAMYWYRQDPGQGLRLIYYSQIVNDFQKGDIAEGYSVSREKKESFPLTVTSAQKNPTAFYLCASSRDSNTQYFGPGTRLTVL.

V is TRBV5-1 and J is TRBJ1-1; 8 bases are a match to TRBD1. CDR3 length equals 16 residues. V dropped 6 bases and J dropped 2; count of bases not matched to a gene: 12. The germline CDR1 and CDR2 sequences are SGHRS and YFSETQ. The chain's CDR3 is CASTKRVDRANTEAFF. CDR3 in DNA: TGCGCCAGCACAAAAAGAGTGGACAGGGCCAACACTGAAGCTTTCTTT.

The rearrangement uses TRBV7-9 and TRBJ1-1, with a tentative D call TRBD1 (5 bases). The CDR3 length is 13 residues. The germline gives CDR1 SEHNR, CDR2 FQNEAQ (reference sequence). Trimming removed 5 bases from V and 6 bases from J, with 13 bases in between. The CDR3 bases are TGTGCCAGCAGCGTCAGGGTAGAACCTGAAGCTTTCTTT. Its protein product is CASSVRVEPEAFF.

In its sample, this clone was seen a few times. The V and J genes are TRBV2 and TRBJ1-1; D gene ambiguous. CDR1 is SNHLY and CDR2 is FYNNEI in the germline V gene. The CDR3 covers 13 residues. V dropped 10 bases and J dropped 3 bases, with 15 bases sitting between them. The CDR3 reads CAKRSVWDTEAFF. CDR3 coding DNA: TGTGCCAAGCGGTCCGTTTGGGACACTGAAGCTTTCTTT.

This rearrangement joins TRBV9 to TRBJ2-3; 14 bases are a match to TRBD2. Germline CDR1 SGDLS, CDR2 YYNGEE. There are 13 residues in the CDR3. The ends lost 3 bases at V and 9 bases at J; junction bases unmatched: 0. Here the CDR3 DNA reads TGTGCCAGCAGCGGACTAGCGGGAGGGACGCAGTATTTT. It codes for CASSGLAGGTQYF.

A single count supports this clone. V gene TRBV7-9 combines with J gene TRBJ2-7, with 11 positions matching TRBD2. J gave up 5 bases and V 1 base, and 7 bases lay outside the gene matches. The CDR3 consists of 16 residues. Germline V gene sequence: CDR1 SEHNR, CDR2 FQNEAQ (reference sequence). The CDR3 nucleotides read TGTGCCAGCAGCTTAGATGTGCTAGCGGGAGGCGACGAGCAGTACTTC. Its translation is CASSLDVLAGGDEQYF.

The chain has TRBV6-1 and TRBJ2-7, with TRBD1 identical over 7 bases. Trimming at V came to 1 base and at J to 5 bases, leaving 8 bases not matched to a gene. This CDR3 comprises 15 residues. Germline CDR1 reads MNHNS; CDR2 reads SASEGT. CDR3 in amino acids: CASSEDRGLIHEQYF. The CDR3, as DNA: TGTGCCAGCAGTGAAGACAGGGGATTAATCCACGAGCAGTACTTC.

The chain joins TRBV7-9 to TRBJ1-6; tentatively, D is TRBD1 (5 bases). The V gene lost 5 bases and the J gene lost 9 bases, with 8 bases spanning the gap. The CDR3 totals 12 residues. Per germline, CDR1 SEHNR and CDR2 FQNEAQ (reference sequence). The CDR3 region is CASSPDSSPLHF. The CDR3 DNA reads TGTGCCAGCAGCCCCGACAGTTCACCCCTCCACTTT.

The V gene is TRBV30, the J gene TRBJ2-7; D perhaps matches TRBD2 (7 bases). CDR1 and CDR2 from the germline V gene are GTSNPN and SVGIG (reference sequence). Trimming removed 0 bases from V and 4 bases from J, with 13 bases in between. The CDR3 spans 14 residues. The CDR3 sequence: CAWSVGGGKYEQYV. CDR3 nucleotide sequence: TGTGCCTGGAGTGTTGGGGGGGGCAAGTACGAGCAGTACGTC.

The V and J genes are TRBV7-2 and TRBJ1-5, with D possibly being TRBD1 (6 bases). CDR3 length equals 14 residues. Germline V gene sequence: CDR1 SGHTA, CDR2 FQGNSA. V dropped 5 bases and J dropped 1 base, with 9 bases sitting between them. The CDR3 DNA reads TGTGCCAGCAGCCTGGGGACAAGCAATCAGCCCCAGCATTTT. Its protein product is CASSLGTSNQPQHF.

This clone appeared a single time. This chain joins TRBV30 and TRBJ1-5; D is perhaps TRBD1 (6 bases). Trimming removed 4 bases from V and 0 bases from J, with 13 bases in between. The V gene's germline CDR1 is GTSNPN and CDR2 SVGIG (reference sequence). The CDR3 spans 15 residues. The CDR3 DNA is TGTGCCTGGACCCCCTTGGGGGCTAGCAATCAGCCCCAGCATTTT. Translating it yields CAWTPLGASNQPQHF.

This sequence joins TRBV7-9 and TRBJ1-1; D call uncertain. The germline V gene has CDR1 SEHNR and CDR2 FQNEAQ (reference sequence). The CDR3 length is 13 residues. V dropped 7 bases and J dropped 6 bases, with 15 bases sitting between them. This chain's CDR3 is CASKYGILPEAFF. As DNA, the CDR3 is TGTGCCAGCAAGTACGGGATCCTACCTGAAGCTTTCTTT.

A single count supports this clone. The chain couples TRBV15 to TRBJ1-5, with a tentative D call TRBD1 (5 bases). V lost 5 bases and J 3 bases, leaving 14 bases between the germline ends. Germline CDR1 reads LNHNV; CDR2 reads YYDKDF (reference sequence). This CDR3 is built from 15 residues. The CDR3 coding sequence is TGTGCCACCAGCCCTTCGGGACTGATCAATCAGCCCCAGCATTTT. Translated, it gives CATSPSGLINQPQHF.